The text below deals with one TCR beta chain. Its recognized antigen is unknown. No clone much larger than this one lies a single base away; base qualities are absent. The data were obtained in a study of graft-versus-host responses after intestinal transplantation (dated by TCRdb to the early 2020s). For the wider study: The transplants that recipients received were multivisceral, liver-intestinal, or isolated intestinal. Anti-thymocyte globulin induction was given to all recipients, followed by maintenance tacrolimus and steroids for around three years. Rather than going through the commercial service, samples from a few later patients were sequenced in-house on an Illumina MiSeq and processed with MiXCR. Alloreactive clones were identified by sequencing pre-transplant mixed lymphocyte reaction products and comparing these products with unstimulated pre-transplant donor and recipient T cells. After intestinal transplantation, graft-versus-host and host-versus-graft alloreactive T cell clones were followed in the graft, circulation and bone marrow using bulk TCR-beta CDR3 sequencing. Donor T cell macrochimerism was defined as a peak of at least 4% donor T cells among recipient peripheral blood mononuclear cells. Of the roughly 25 intestinal transplant recipients enrolled in the cohort, one of whom was a retransplant, a few patients without pretransplant specimens were excluded.

The full study reports these points: Patients with donor T cell macrochimerism had high GvH to HvG T cell clonal ratios in their allografts. GvH clones were found in recipient bone marrow, and some of the GvH clones appeared earlier in ileal mucosa or blood, which is consistent with an intestinal mucosal origin. Conclusions were limited by the relatively low number and heterogeneity of intestinal transplant patients. Peak levels of circulating GvH clones were associated with declines in HvG clones early after transplant.

The library was prepared using the immunoSEQ multiplex PCR assay. For most patients, genomic DNA was isolated with the Qiagen DNeasy Blood and Tissue Kit and sent frozen to Adaptive Biotechnologies for TCR sequencing. High-throughput TCR-beta CDR3 sequencing of genomic DNA from most patients was performed by Adaptive Biotechnologies. On the study's bioinformatics: Adaptive's ImmunoSEQ software supplied the TCR sequencing data for around 19 patients, while MiXCR and VDJtools were used to process three other patients. To correct CD4 versus CD8 sorting errors, sequences present in both subsets at a frequency ratio below 5:1 were removed. CDR3 nucleotide sequences shared by donor and recipient were removed because the origin of these sequences could not be assigned. To count as alloreactive, a clone needed at least 2-fold expansion over unstimulated cells and a minimum CFSE-low frequency of 0.002% (template counts) or 0.001% (read counts). Clones detected in sequenced pre-transplant spleen, lymph node, or MLR CFSE-low populations of the donor or recipient were defined as mappable. Cumulative frequency of alloreactive clones was calculated as a percentage of all sequences weighted by copy number. In TCRdb, the immuneACCESS table is reduced to in-frame sequences with V and J assigned. These tables do not hold every clone; where another copy was compared, an unresolved V gene accounts for under half, and the others remain unexplained. V and J calls and clone size are copied from that table; D and trimming were computed from the DNA. The sample table lists fewer than 90,000 clones, roughly 93% of them with a count of one. The leading ten clones occupy roughly 0.2% of the sample.

The CDR3 measures 18 amino acids from cysteine to phenylalanine. The kept DNA is CDR3 alone, 54 bases in frame from the first base. V is trimmed back by 1 base and J by 6 bases, and the junction contains 14 bases that no gene match accounts for. Taken from the germline V gene, the CDR1 and CDR2 loops are SGHDN and FVKESK. The time point label, as the study defines it: cells obtained before transplantation from donor or recipient. CD3+CD4+ and CD3+CD8+ populations were FACS-sorted from unstimulated pre-transplant donor and recipient cells taken from spleen or lymph nodes. The specimen was unstimulated CD4+ T cells sorted from spleen or lymph node cells, collected before transplant. The TCR was taken from a human donor who was the organ donor for an intestinal transplant. The rearrangement joined TRBV14 to TRBJ2-3; TRBD2 agrees with 9 junctional bases. The CDR3 here reads CASSQVITRAGGPDTQYF. The DNA sequence is as follows: TGTGCCAGCAGCCAAGTAATAACGCGAGCGGGGGGCCCCGATACGCAGTATTTT.